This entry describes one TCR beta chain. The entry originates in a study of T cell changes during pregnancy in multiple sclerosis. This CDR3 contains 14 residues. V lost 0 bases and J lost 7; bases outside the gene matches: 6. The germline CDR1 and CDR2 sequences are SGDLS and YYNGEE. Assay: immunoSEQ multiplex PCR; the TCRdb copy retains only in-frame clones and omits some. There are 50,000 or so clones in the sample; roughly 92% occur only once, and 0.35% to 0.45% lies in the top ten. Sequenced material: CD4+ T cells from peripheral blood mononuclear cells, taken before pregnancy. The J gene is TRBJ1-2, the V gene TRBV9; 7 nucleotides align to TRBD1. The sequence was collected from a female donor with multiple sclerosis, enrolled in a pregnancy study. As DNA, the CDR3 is TGTGCCAGCAGCGTAGCTCTAACAGGGGTTGGCTACACCTTC. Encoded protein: CASSVALTGVGYTF.